This T cell receptor beta chain was documented in a study of blood T cell repertoires in COVID-19. In the study overall: Sites across the United States, Italy and Spain contributed samples from acute and convalescent COVID-19. In each case, the material was cDNA or gDNA derived from T cells, B-cell-depleted T cells, or PBMCs.

The table came from immunoSEQ multiplex PCR; TCRdb's copy has only in-frame clones and leaves some out. The sample shows a few hundred thousand clones, roughly nine tenths of them seen only once. Per the germline V gene, CDR1 is LGHNA and CDR2 is YSLEER. With V trimmed by 2 bases and J by 4 bases, 2 bases remained unmatched. The CDR3 loop spans 16 amino acids. Shortly before study entry, within 2 weeks, exposed participants had met a COVID-19 case. Sequenced sample: PBMCs or T cells enriched from blood (not recorded which). The sequence was collected from a middle-aged woman who had been exposed to COVID-19. The rearrangement uses TRBV4-3 and TRBJ1-6; TRBD1 agrees at 10 bases. The CDR3 sequence: CASSQSGQGYNSPLHF. DNA of the CDR3: TGCGCCAGCAGCCAATCGGGACAGGGGTATAATTCACCCCTCCACTTT.